This note documents a single TCR beta chain sequence. Its target is not known. The data originate from a study of shared clonotypes between healthy human individuals. Donors, healthy HIV-negative adults, lacked recent acute infections or vaccinations. The CD4+ fraction was divided into a CD45RA+ naive subset and a CD45RA-negative memory subset. Trimming at V came to 6 bases and at J to 1 base, leaving 9 bases not matched to a gene. Germline CDR1 SNHLY, CDR2 FYNNEI. The CDR3 sequence is 16 residues long. TCRdb's table, derived via immunoSEQ multiplex PCR, lists solely in-frame clones and lacks some. Seen here are approximately 2.5 million clones, around nine tenths observed once, and the top ten hold about 0.13%. General study results and limits: The study sampled only blood, and tissue repertoires likely differ.

The J gene is TRBJ2-5, the V gene TRBV2; TRBD2 agrees at 9 bases. Sequenced material: naive CD4+ T cells sorted from blood. Subset specified: CD45RA+ positively selected. The receptor's source is a man younger than 35 in good health. DNA of the CDR3: TGTGCCAGCAGCCTATCCACACTAGCGGGCCAAGAGACCCAGTACTTC. Residues: CASSLSTLAGQETQYF.